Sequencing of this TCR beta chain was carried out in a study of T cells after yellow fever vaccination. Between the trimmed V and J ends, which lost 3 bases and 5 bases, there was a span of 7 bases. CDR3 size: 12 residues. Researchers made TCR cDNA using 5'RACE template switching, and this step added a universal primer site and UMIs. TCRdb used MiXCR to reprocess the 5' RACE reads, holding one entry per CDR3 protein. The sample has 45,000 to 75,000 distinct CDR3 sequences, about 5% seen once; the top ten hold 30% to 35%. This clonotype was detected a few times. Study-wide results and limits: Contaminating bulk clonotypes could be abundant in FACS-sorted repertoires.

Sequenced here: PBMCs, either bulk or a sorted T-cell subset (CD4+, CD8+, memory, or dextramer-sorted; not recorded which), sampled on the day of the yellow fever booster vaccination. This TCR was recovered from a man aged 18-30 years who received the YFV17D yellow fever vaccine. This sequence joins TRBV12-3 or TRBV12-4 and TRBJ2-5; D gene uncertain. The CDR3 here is CASSFVGETQYF. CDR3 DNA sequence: TGTGCCAGCAGTTTTGTCGGGGAGACCCAGTACTTC.